Only a few counts were recorded for the clone carrying this TCR beta chain. The sample is drawn from a study of Ad26.COV2.S vaccination and SARS-CoV-2 variants. Across the study: Once or twice, 56 days apart, Ad26.COV2.S was delivered intramuscularly.

Libraries were prepared by immunoSEQ multiplex PCR; TCRdb keeps only in-frame clonotypes and omits some of them. The sample holds 360,000 or so clones, around 87% seen once. Treatment: 19 received Ad26.COV2.S at low or high dose, single or two shots; roughly five received placebo; per-sample allocation not given. Sampling was performed 63 days after the first vaccine or placebo injection. CDR3 length: 15 residues. V shed 0 bases, J shed 5 bases, and the junction held 6 bases outside the gene matches. CDR1 SGDLS and CDR2 YYNGEE come from the germline V gene. The origin of this receptor is a person aged 18-65 years who received the Ad26.COV2.S COVID-19 vaccine or a placebo. The V gene is TRBV9, the J gene TRBJ2-7, with 9 bases identical to TRBD1. Sequencing was performed on peripheral blood, taken in a trial of Ad26.COV2.S vaccine versus placebo. CDR3 in DNA: TGTGCCAGCAGCGTAGGCGGACAGGGGATCCACGAGCAGTACTTC. Protein product: CASSVGGQGIHEQYF.